The sequence of this TCR beta chain was determined in a study of cytomegalovirus exposure and HLA in healthy donors. Looking at the study overall: Researchers found that around 80% of under 450 genotyped donors fell within the Caucasian-associated ancestry cluster. Notes on the study in general: By HLA locus, TCR association rates varied in a later analysis, with DRB1 showing the most and HLA-C the fewest. Highly shared variants forming one cluster were likely a sequencing artifact.

CDR1 is GTSNPN and CDR2 is SVGIG in the germline V gene (reference sequence). The CDR3 is made up of 13 amino acids. Trimming took 4 bases from V and 5 from J; bases not matched to a gene: 6. Concerning this clone itself: Antigen specificity is unknown.

Primers included in the PCR were 60 Vbeta and 13 Jbeta primers. Sequencing used immunoSEQ multiplex PCR; TCRdb keeps in-frame clones, though not all of them. Of 200,000 or so clones detected, more than 60% appear once; the ten largest clones hold 0.2% to 0.25%. The sequence came from a girl aged 2-10 years in good health and CMV-seronegative. V usage is TRBV30 and J usage is TRBJ2-7, with 9 bases fitting TRBD1. Sequencing was done on a sample of PBMCs. The CDR3 loop is CAWNTGTGNEQYF. The DNA of the CDR3 is TGTGCCTGGAATACCGGGACAGGGAACGAGCAGTACTTC. The complete variable domain, with remaining parts taken from reference TRBV30 and TRBJ2-7, reads SQTIHQWPATLVQPVGSPLSLECTVEGTSNPNLYWYRQAAGRGLQLLFYSVGIGQISSEVPQNLSASRPQDRQFILSSKKLLLSDSGFYLCAWNTGTGNEQYFGPGTRLTVT.